The source of this T cell receptor (beta chain) is a study of sequential checkpoint blockade in melanoma. As for treatment: randomized to nivolumab then ipilimumab (arm A) or the reverse (arm B). Clones were read by immunoSEQ multiplex PCR, and TCRdb kept only the in-frame ones, dropping some. The sample lists approximately 5,600 clones, approximately 26% occurring once. The CDR3 loop spans 15 amino acids. CDR1 MDHEN and CDR2 SYDVKM come from the germline V gene. V was clipped by 10 bases and J by 0 bases; unmatched bases: 12. In its sample, this clone was seen a few times. Specimen: tumor tissue (inferred from file names), collected from a patient given nivolumab and ipilimumab in sequence. The clonotype originates from a human donor with melanoma. The chain links TRBV28 to TRBJ2-7; 7 positions agree with TRBD1. CDR3: CATTWTGTASYEQYF. The CDR3 DNA sequence: TGTGCCACCACCTGGACCGGGACAGCCTCCTACGAGCAGTACTTC.